This TCR beta chain derives from a study of blood T cell repertoires in COVID-19. Study-wide background: Material from acute and convalescent COVID-19 was sourced from the United States, Italy and Spain. Sample material is recorded as cDNA or gDNA derived from T cells, B-cell-depleted T cells, or PBMCs.

In assigning cohorts, the study relied on participant-reported clinical history. How the authors handled the data: Amplification of reference gene primers was used by the study to estimate nucleated cell counts. The assay was immunoSEQ multiplex PCR, and TCRdb's table has in-frame clones only and misses some. The V and J calls and the clone size are those of that table, but D and trimming were determined from the DNA. Of 250,000 to 350,000 clones in the sample, roughly 88% were seen once. The CDR3 totals 15 residues. V shed 5 bases, J shed 4 bases, and the junction held 6 bases outside the gene matches. Looked up from germline, CDR1 is MNHEY and CDR2 is SVGAGI.

This TCR derives from a woman in her 30s who had recovered from COVID-19. The V gene is TRBV6-5, the J gene TRBJ1-3, with 9 bases lining up with TRBD1. Sequencing was carried out using PBMCs or T cells enriched from blood (not recorded which). This CDR3 is CASSLQGARGNTIYF. The DNA of the CDR3 is TGTGCCAGCAGTCTACAGGGGGCGCGGGGAAACACCATATATTTT.